This T cell receptor (beta chain) was sequenced in a study of graft-versus-host responses after intestinal transplantation. About the research overall: Among the recipients, transplants were multivisceral, liver-intestinal, or isolated intestinal. After anti-thymocyte globulin induction, recipients took tacrolimus and steroids for approximately three years.

Clones were sequenced by immunoSEQ multiplex PCR, and TCRdb holds only the in-frame ones, with some missing. Counted here are 9,900 or so clones, roughly 26% occurring once; the ten biggest clones make up 6.2%. Per the germline V gene, CDR1 is MNHNS and CDR2 is SASEGT. Trimming took 6 bases from V and 4 from J; bases not matched to a gene: 9. The CDR3 runs to 14 residues. Findings of the study overall: There was an association between peak levels of circulating GvH clones and early post-transplant HvG declines.

Labeling with CFSE marked approximately 200,000 responder cells, which were plated with approximately 200,000 irradiated, violet-dye-labeled stimulator cells. A sort after the reaction isolated proliferating CFSE-low CD3+CD4+ and CD3+CD8+ responders. This clone was detected a few times. The TCR originated in a human patient who received an intestinal transplant. The specimen was alloreactive CD8+ T cells from a mixed lymphocyte reaction culture, collected before intestinal transplant. Subset of the sample: CFSE-low proliferating T cells sorted from approximately 6-day pre-transplant mixed lymphocyte reaction (GvH or HvG direction). The J gene is TRBJ2-7, the V gene TRBV6-1; 7 bases align to TRBD1. The CDR3 DNA reads TGTGCCAGCAGCCCACAGGGGCCCATATACGAGCAGTACTTC. This codes for CASSPQGPIYEQYF.